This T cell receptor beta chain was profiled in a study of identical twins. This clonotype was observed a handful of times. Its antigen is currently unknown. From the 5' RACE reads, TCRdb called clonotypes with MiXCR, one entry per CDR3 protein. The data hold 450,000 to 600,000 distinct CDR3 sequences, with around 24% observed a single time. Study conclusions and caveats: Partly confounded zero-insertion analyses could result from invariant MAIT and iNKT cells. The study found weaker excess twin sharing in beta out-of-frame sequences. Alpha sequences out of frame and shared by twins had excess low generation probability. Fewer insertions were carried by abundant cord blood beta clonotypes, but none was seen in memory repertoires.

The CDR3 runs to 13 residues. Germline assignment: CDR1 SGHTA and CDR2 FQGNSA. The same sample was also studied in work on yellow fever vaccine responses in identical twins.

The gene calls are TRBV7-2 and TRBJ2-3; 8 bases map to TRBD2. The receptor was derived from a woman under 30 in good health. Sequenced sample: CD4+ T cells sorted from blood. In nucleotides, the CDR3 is TGTGCTAGCGGGACCACCCGCACAGATACGCAGTATTTT. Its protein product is CASGTTRTDTQYF.